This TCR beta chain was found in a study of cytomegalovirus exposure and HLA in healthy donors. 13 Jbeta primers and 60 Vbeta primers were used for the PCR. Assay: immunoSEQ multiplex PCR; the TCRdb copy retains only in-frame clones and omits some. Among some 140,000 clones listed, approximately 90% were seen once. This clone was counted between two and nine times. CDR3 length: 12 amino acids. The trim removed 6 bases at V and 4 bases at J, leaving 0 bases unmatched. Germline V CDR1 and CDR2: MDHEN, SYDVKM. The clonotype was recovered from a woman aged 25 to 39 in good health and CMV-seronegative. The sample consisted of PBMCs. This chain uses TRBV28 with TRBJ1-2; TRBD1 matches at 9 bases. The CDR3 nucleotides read TGTGCCAGCAGGACAGGGGGCTATGGCTACACCTTC. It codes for CASRTGGYGYTF.